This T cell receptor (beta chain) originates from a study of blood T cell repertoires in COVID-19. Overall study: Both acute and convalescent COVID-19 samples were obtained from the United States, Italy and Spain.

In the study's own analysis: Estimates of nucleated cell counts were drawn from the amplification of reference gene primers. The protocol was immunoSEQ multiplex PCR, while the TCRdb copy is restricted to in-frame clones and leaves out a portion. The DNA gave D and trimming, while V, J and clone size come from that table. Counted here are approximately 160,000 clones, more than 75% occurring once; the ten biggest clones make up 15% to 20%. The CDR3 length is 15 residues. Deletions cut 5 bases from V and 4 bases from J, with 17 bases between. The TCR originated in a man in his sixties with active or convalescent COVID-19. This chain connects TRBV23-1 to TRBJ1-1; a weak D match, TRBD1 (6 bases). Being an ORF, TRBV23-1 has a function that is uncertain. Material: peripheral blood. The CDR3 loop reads CASSAVQGLGTEAFF. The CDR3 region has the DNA TGCGCCAGCAGTGCCGTACAGGGATTGGGCACTGAAGCTTTCTTT.